This T cell receptor (beta chain) was sequenced during a study of T cells in Graves' hyperthyroidism and ophthalmopathy. Study-wide results and limits: Model predictions of ophthalmopathy came a median 6.5 months before onset. Most thyroid clonotypes that were expanded above 0.001 also turned up in blood.

Germline V gene sequence: CDR1 SGHTA, CDR2 FQGTGA. The V end lost 6 bases, the J end lost 2 bases, and 14 bases lay between the germline ends. CDR3 size: 15 residues. The investigators amplified TCR beta CDR3 regions from RNA transcripts. TCR CDR3 regions were first amplified by RT-PCR with HTBI primers. MiXCR, applied by TCRdb to the multiplex PCR reads, yields one record per CDR3 protein. The table includes hundreds of thousands of distinct CDR3 sequences, around 40% detected once. As to this clonotype: The antigen is unknown.

Sequenced input: blood. The receptor was derived from a woman aged 40 to 49 with Graves' hyperthyroidism. This rearrangement joins TRBV7-3 to TRBJ1-3, with D possibly matching TRBD1 (5 bases). CDR3 residues: CASSFTQGAGNTIYF. CDR3 nucleotide sequence: TGTGCCAGCAGTTTCACTCAGGGCGCTGGAAACACCATATATTTT.